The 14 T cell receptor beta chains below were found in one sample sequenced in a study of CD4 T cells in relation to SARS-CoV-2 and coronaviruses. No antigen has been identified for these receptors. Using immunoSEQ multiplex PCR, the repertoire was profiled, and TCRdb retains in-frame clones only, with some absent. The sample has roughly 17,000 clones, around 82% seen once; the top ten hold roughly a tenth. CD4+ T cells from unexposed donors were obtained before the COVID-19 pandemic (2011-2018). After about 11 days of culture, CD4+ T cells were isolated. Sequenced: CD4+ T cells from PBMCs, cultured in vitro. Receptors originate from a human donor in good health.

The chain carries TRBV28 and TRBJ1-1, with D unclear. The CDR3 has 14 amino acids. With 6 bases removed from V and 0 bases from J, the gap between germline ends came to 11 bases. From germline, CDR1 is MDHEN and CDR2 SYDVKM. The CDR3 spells CASRYTRMNTEAFF. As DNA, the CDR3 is TGTGCCAGCAGGTATACACGTATGAACACTGAAGCTTTCTTT.

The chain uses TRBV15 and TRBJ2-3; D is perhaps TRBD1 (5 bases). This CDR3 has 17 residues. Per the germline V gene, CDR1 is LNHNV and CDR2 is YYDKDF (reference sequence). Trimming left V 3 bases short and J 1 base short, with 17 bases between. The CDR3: CATSRSNQGTGTDTQYF. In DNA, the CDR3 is TGTGCCACCAGCAGGAGTAACCAGGGAACTGGCACAGATACGCAGTATTTT.

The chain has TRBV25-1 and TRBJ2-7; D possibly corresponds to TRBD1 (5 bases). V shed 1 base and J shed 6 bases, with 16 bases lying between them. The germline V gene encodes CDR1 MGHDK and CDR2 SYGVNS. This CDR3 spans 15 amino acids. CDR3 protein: CASSESPKDSGEQYF. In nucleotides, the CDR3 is TGTGCCAGCAGTGAATCCCCGAAAGACAGTGGCGAGCAGTACTTC.

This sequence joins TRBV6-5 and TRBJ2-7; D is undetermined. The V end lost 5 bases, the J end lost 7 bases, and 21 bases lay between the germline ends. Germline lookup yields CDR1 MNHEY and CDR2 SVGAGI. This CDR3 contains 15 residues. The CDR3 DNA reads TGTGCCAGCAGTCGAAGTGGTGGAAGGTTGGAGGAGCAGTACTTC. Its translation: CASSRSGGRLEEQYF.

The CDR3 is CASSFGQGARNQPQHF. The CDR3 DNA follows: TGTGCCAGCAGTTTTGGACAGGGGGCTCGCAATCAGCCCCAGCATTTT. The rearrangement uses TRBV6-5 and TRBJ1-5; TRBD1 matches 11 bases. The V and J ends lost 4 bases and 2 bases, in that order; junction bases with no gene match: 4. The CDR3 length is 16 residues. The germline gives CDR1 MNHEY, CDR2 SVGAGI.

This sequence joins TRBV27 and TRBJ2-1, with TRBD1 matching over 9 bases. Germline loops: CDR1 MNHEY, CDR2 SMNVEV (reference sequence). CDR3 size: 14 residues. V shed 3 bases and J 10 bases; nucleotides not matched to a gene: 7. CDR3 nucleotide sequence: TGTGCCAGCAGTTTTAATGACAGGGGGAGGGAGCAGTTCTTC. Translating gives CASSFNDRGREQFF.

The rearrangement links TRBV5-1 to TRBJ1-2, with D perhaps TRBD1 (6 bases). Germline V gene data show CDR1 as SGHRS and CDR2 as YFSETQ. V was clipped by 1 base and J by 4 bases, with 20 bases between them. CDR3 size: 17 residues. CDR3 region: CASSLNSAGAYAYGYTF. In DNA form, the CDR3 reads TGCGCCAGCAGCTTGAATTCTGCAGGGGCGTACGCCTATGGCTACACCTTC.

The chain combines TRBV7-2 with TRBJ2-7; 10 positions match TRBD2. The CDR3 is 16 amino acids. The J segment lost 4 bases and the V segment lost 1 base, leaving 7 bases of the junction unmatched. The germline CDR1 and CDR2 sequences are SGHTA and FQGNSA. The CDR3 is CASSLVQREGAYEQYF. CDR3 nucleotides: TGTGCCAGCAGCTTAGTGCAGCGGGAGGGCGCGTACGAGCAGTACTTC.

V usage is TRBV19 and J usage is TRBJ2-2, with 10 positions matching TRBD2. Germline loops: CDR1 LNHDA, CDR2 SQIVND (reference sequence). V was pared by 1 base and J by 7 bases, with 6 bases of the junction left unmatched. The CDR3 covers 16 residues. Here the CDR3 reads CASSIAAGGPNGELFF. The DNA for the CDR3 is TGTGCCAGTAGTATAGCAGCGGGAGGGCCCAACGGGGAGCTGTTTTTT.

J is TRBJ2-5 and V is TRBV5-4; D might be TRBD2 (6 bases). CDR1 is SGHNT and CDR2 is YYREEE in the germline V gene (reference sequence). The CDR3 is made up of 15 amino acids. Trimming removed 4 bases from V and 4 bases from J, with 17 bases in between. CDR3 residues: CASSPGLNQRETQYF. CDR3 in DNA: TGTGCCAGCAGCCCCGGACTAAACCAGAGAGAGACCCAGTACTTC.

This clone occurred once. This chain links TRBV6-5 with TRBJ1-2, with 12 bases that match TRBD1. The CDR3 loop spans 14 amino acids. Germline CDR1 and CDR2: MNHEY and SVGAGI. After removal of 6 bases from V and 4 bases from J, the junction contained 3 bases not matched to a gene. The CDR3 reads CASSGTGGGYGYTF. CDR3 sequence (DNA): TGTGCCAGCAGCGGGACAGGGGGCGGCTATGGCTACACCTTC.

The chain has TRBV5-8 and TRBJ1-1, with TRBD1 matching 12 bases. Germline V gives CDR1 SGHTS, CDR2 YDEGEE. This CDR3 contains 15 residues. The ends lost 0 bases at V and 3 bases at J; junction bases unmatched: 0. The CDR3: CASSLGDRGHTEAFF. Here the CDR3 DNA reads TGTGCCAGCAGCTTGGGGGACAGGGGGCACACTGAAGCTTTCTTT. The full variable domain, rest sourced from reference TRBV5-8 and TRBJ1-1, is EAGVTQSPTHLIKTRGQQATLRCSPISGHTSVYWYQQALGLGLQFLLWYDEGEERNRGNFPPRFSGRQFPNYSSELNVNALELEDSALYLCASSLGDRGHTEAFFGQGTRLTVV.

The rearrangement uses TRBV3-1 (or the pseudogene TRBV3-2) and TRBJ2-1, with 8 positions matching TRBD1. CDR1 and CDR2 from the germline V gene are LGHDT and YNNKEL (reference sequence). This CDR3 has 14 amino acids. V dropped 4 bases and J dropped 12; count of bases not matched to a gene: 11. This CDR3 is CASSPPGQDSVQFF. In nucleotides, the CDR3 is TGTGCCAGCAGCCCACCGGGACAGGATTCCGTGCAGTTCTTC.

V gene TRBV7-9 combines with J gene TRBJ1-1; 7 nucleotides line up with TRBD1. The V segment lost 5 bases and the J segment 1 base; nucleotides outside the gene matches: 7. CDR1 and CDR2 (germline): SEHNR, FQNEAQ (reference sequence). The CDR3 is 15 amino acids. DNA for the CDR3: TGTGCCAGCAGCCCCTTAGGGACAGCGAACACTGAAGCTTTCTTT. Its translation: CASSPLGTANTEAFF. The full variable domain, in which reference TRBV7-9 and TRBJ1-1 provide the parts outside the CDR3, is DTGVSQNPRHKITKRGQNVTFRCDPISEHNRLYWYRQTLGQGPEFLTYFQNEAQLEKSRLLSDRFSAERPKGSFSTLEIQRTEQGDSAMYLCASSPLGTANTEAFFGQGTRLTVV.